The source of this TCR beta chain is a study of T-cell reconstitution after alpha-beta-depleted transplantation in children. Study observations and caveats: The main origin of T-cell counts and diversity one year after transplant was newly produced T cells. Elevated TCRbeta diversity at day 60 was traced, in some patients, to surviving recipient T cells and thymic progenitors.

The TCRbeta library was prepared with unique molecular identifiers. TCRdb processed the PCR reads anew with MiXCR; each CDR3 protein has one entry. Of fewer than 350,000 distinct CDR3 sequences in the sample, roughly a tenth were seen once. Many counts were recorded for this clonotype. Its antigen is unidentified. Per the germline V gene, CDR1 is SGHTA and CDR2 is FQGTGA. After removal of 5 bases from V and 3 bases from J, the junction contained 6 bases not matched to a gene. CDR3 length: 14 residues. The starting material was PBMCs, obtained before TCRalphabeta/CD19-depleted stem cell transplant. The TCR sequence derives from a boy younger than two with acute myeloid leukemia, due to receive a stem cell transplant. The chain couples TRBV7-3 to TRBJ1-1; TRBD1 agrees at 7 bases. The CDR3 DNA reads TGTGCCAGCAGCGTCAGGGGGAGGGACACTGAAGCTTTCTTT. Translating gives CASSVRGRDTEAFF.